This is a list of T cell receptor beta chains from one sample in a study of regulatory T cells in long-lasting Graves disease. TCRdb itself ran the multiplex PCR reads through MiXCR, one entry per CDR3 protein. The table includes 200,000 to 250,000 distinct CDR3 sequences, around 20% detected once. This sample comprised peripheral blood mononuclear cells (PBMCs), obtained at new diagnosis, from a patient treated with antithyroid drugs. These receptors all stem from a female donor with Graves disease. The CDR3 runs from the conserved cysteine through the conserved F or W. The D gene is left open where the match is weak. The size entry is marked missing in some rows and otherwise reads once, few, many or a size class.

TRBV14	TRBD2	many	TRBJ2-3	TGTGCCAGCAGCCAAAAAATGAGAGGACTAGCGGGACCTAGAGATACGCAGTATTTT	CASSQKMRGLAGPRDTQYF
TRBV12-3/TRBV12-4	NA	NA	TRBJ2-7	TGTGCCAGCAGTCGAGATACAGGGGAGGGCTACGAGCAGTACTTC	CASSRDTGEGYEQYF
TRBV20-1	TRBD1	many	TRBJ2-3	TGCAGTGCTACACCGGGACAGGGGGACACAGATACGCAGTATTTT	CSATPGQGDTDTQYF
TRBV6-4	NA	NA	TRBJ2-3	TGTGCCAGCAGCACGGAAAGAACCGCGACGCAGTATTTT	CASSTERTATQYF
TRBV11-2	TRBD1	once	TRBJ1-4	TGTGCCAGCAGGAGGCCGGGACAGGGGAAAGAAAAACTGTTTTTT	CASRRPGQGKEKLFF
TRBV6-5	TRBD2	many	TRBJ2-7	TGTGCCAGCAGTTACTTCGCTACTAGCGGGAGTCTGGGTGAGCAGTACTTC	CASSYFATSGSLGEQYF
TRBV28	TRBD2	many	TRBJ2-5	TGTGCCAGCGCCCCCCGGCGGGAGGCCTCGGAGACCCAGTACTTC	CASAPRREASETQYF
TRBV13	NA	many	TRBJ2-2	TGTGCCAGCAGCTTAGTAGGCAGGAACCCAACCGGGGAGCTGTTTTTT	CASSLVGRNPTGELFF
TRBV13	TRBD1	NA	TRBJ2-3	TGTGCCAGCAGCCCCTATCGGACAGGGGGTAGAGATACGCAGTATTTT	CASSPYRTGGRDTQYF
TRBV7-9	NA	many	TRBJ1-4	TGTGCCAGCAGAGCCGGAGGGGTTAATGAAAAACTGTTTTTT	CASRAGGVNEKLFF
TRBV7-9	NA	many	TRBJ2-5	TGTGCCAGCACCCCCGGAGGGGGTAGCGTAGAGACCCAGTACTTC	CASTPGGGSVETQYF
TRBV6-1	TRBD1	many	TRBJ1-1	TGTGCCAGCAGTGAAGCAGGCAGGGGGGCTGAAGCTTTCTTT	CASSEAGRGAEAFF
TRBV7-8	NA	NA	TRBJ1-1	TGTGCCAGCAGCTACAGGGTGCGCGCTGAAGCTTTCTTT	CASSYRVRAEAFF
TRBV7-9	NA	many	TRBJ2-1	TGTGCCAGCAGCCCCCCCGTCGCTGAGCAGTTCTTC	CASSPPVAEQFF
TRBV28	NA	many	TRBJ2-3	TGTGCCAGCAGTTCCCCCCGAGATACGCAGTATTTT	CASSSPRDTQYF